This entry lists 21 T cell receptor beta chains sequenced from one sample in a study of cytomegalovirus exposure and HLA in healthy donors. In the PCR, 60 Vbeta and 13 Jbeta primers were used. The repertoire was sequenced with immunoSEQ multiplex PCR; TCRdb's copy has only in-frame clones and lacks some. The sample records 150,000 to 200,000 clones, 75% to 80% being singletons. The sample comprised PBMCs. These receptors all stem from a woman between 40 and 50 years old in good health and CMV-seronegative.

This clone was counted a few times. V and J are TRBV5-1 and TRBJ2-5; a possible D gene is TRBD2 (5 bases). Trimming shortened V by 0 bases and J by 4 bases, and 13 bases separated the two germline ends. Germline V gene sequence: CDR1 SGHRS, CDR2 YFSETQ. The CDR3 runs to 15 residues. CDR3 bases: TGCGCCAGCAGCTTGGAGAGGGTTGCGCGAGAGACCCAGTACTTC. This codes for CASSLERVARETQYF.

The gene calls are TRBV27 and TRBJ1-5; no reliable D call. From germline, CDR1 is MNHEY and CDR2 SMNVEV (reference sequence). Trimming stripped 1 base from V and 0 bases from J, with 4 bases between. The CDR3 is 14 residues long. The CDR3 nucleotides read TGTGCCAGCAGTTTATTCGGTAGCAATCAGCCCCAGCATTTT. Its translation is CASSLFGSNQPQHF.

This clone was seen only once. The chain recombines TRBV6-5 with TRBJ2-2; a possible D gene is TRBD1 (5 bases). V lost 6 bases and J 2 bases, leaving 7 bases between the germline ends. This CDR3 contains 13 residues. CDR1 is MNHEY and CDR2 is SVGAGI in the germline V gene. CDR3 nucleotide sequence: TGTGCCAGCAGACAGGTTAACACCGGGGAGCTGTTTTTT. Protein: CASRQVNTGELFF.

This rearrangement joins TRBV29-1 to TRBJ2-2; D is perhaps TRBD1 (6 bases). From germline, CDR1 is SQVTM and CDR2 ANQGSEA. Trimming cost V 6 bases and J 5 bases, with 10 bases left between them. This CDR3 comprises 12 residues. DNA for the CDR3: TGCAGCGTGACAGGCGGGACCGGGGAGCTGTTTTTT. It encodes CSVTGGTGELFF.

The chain carries TRBV25-1 and TRBJ2-7, with D possibly TRBD1 on 6 matching bases. The CDR3 sequence is 12 residues long. The V and J ends lost 3 bases and 5 bases respectively, with 8 bases between them. Germline loops: CDR1 MGHDK, CDR2 SYGVNS. The CDR3 bases are TGTGCCAGCAGTGACAGGGGCCACGAGCAGTACTTC. Its protein product is CASSDRGHEQYF.

In this sample, this clone turned up a few times. J is TRBJ1-2 and V is TRBV7-9, with 10 bases lining up with TRBD1. This CDR3 region has 14 residues. Unmatched junction bases numbered 8, after V lost 5 bases and J lost 8 bases. The germline V gene encodes CDR1 SEHNR and CDR2 FQNEAQ (reference sequence). DNA for the CDR3: TGTGCCAGCAGCCGGGGGACAGGGGAAAAAGGCTACACCTTC. It encodes CASSRGTGEKGYTF.

V is TRBV19 and J is TRBJ2-7, with D maybe TRBD1 (5 bases). The germline V gene has CDR1 LNHDA and CDR2 SQIVND (reference sequence). With 6 bases removed from V and 2 bases from J, the gap between germline ends came to 14 bases. The CDR3 has 14 amino acids. The CDR3 DNA reads as TGTGCCAGTAGCTTGACAGATAAGCCCTACGAGCAGTACTTC. Translation: CASSLTDKPYEQYF.

The chain recombines TRBV7-2 with TRBJ2-1, with D maybe TRBD2 (5 bases). Germline CDR1 SGHTA, CDR2 FQGNSA. The CDR3 loop spans 13 amino acids. Trimming took 5 bases from V and 7 from J, leaving 12 bases between them. The CDR3 reads CASSPFTRNEQFF. The CDR3 DNA sequence: TGTGCCAGCAGCCCATTCACTAGGAATGAGCAGTTCTTC.

The V gene is TRBV18, the J gene TRBJ2-1; 7 nucleotides align to TRBD1. Trimming at V came to 2 bases and at J to 8 bases, leaving 12 bases not matched to a gene. Looked up from germline, CDR1 is KGHSH and CDR2 is LQKENI. This CDR3 has 16 amino acids. DNA of the CDR3: TGTGCCAGCTCACCAGTGCCAAGACAGGGTCGCGATGAGCAGTTCTTC. Translation: CASSPVPRQGRDEQFF.

This chain links TRBV4-1 with TRBJ2-3; weak D call: TRBD2 (5 bases). The CDR3 covers 17 residues. Trimming stripped 0 bases from V and 0 bases from J, with 13 bases between. Per the germline V gene, CDR1 is MGHRA and CDR2 is YSYEKL. Here the CDR3 DNA reads TGCGCCAGCAGCCAAGATCGGTCCGGACTTAGCACAGATACGCAGTATTTT. Its translation is CASSQDRSGLSTDTQYF.

The chain carries TRBV7-9 and TRBJ2-7; D gene unclear. Looked up from germline, CDR1 is SEHNR and CDR2 is FQNEAQ (reference sequence). The CDR3 length is 13 residues. V lost 0 bases, J lost 1 base, and 4 bases lay in between. DNA for the CDR3: TGTGCCAGCAGCTTAGCGACTTCCTACGAGCAGTACTTC. Residues: CASSLATSYEQYF.

The chain carries TRBV5-1 and TRBJ2-7; 7 nucleotides align to TRBD1. Trimming at V came to 1 base and at J to 4 bases, leaving 2 bases not matched to a gene. The CDR3 has 13 residues. Germline CDR1 is SGHRS and CDR2 is YFSETQ. The DNA of the CDR3 is TGCGCCAGCAGCTTGACAGGGGATTACGAGCAGTACTTC. Its translation: CASSLTGDYEQYF. Full variable domain (rest looked up from reference TRBV5-1 and TRBJ2-7): KAGVTQTPRYLIKTRGQQVTLSCSPISGHRSVSWYQQTPGQGLQFLFEYFSETQRNKGNFPGRFSGRQFSNSRSEMNVSTLELGDSALYLCASSLTGDYEQYFGPGTRLTVT.

The V call is TRBV6-5, the J call TRBJ2-1, with D perhaps TRBD1 (6 bases). The CDR3 totals 15 residues. Germline V gene lookup returns CDR1 MNHEY and CDR2 SVGAGI. Trimming removed 5 bases at V and 10 bases at J, with 21 bases between. The chain's CDR3 is CASSAYRVRGPEQFF. The CDR3 coding sequence is TGTGCCAGCAGTGCGTACAGGGTAAGGGGCCCGGAGCAGTTCTTC.

The rearrangement links TRBV2 to TRBJ2-2; D might be TRBD2 (5 bases). In germline, CDR1 is SNHLY, CDR2 FYNNEI. There are 16 residues in the CDR3. V lost 2 bases and J 0 bases, leaving 10 bases between the germline ends. The CDR3 sequence: CASSETRVSNTGELFF. The CDR3 DNA sequence: TGTGCCAGCAGTGAAACGAGGGTTTCGAACACCGGGGAGCTGTTTTTT.

This clone appeared a few times. The gene calls are TRBV5-4 and TRBJ1-2; TRBD1 might be the D (6 bases). The germline V gene encodes CDR1 SGHNT and CDR2 YYREEE (reference sequence). Trimming shortened V by 4 bases and J by 3 bases, and 16 bases separated the two germline ends. The CDR3 covers 15 residues. The CDR3 DNA sequence: TGTGCCAGCAGCCAACAGGGTTTAGGGGACTATGGCTACACCTTC. It translates to CASSQQGLGDYGYTF.

The chain carries TRBV7-8 and TRBJ1-3; 9 bases align to TRBD1. This CDR3 is 15 amino acids long. Germline-derived CDR1 and CDR2 are SGHVS and FQNEAQ. The ends lost 4 bases at V and 2 bases at J; junction bases unmatched: 3. The CDR3 is CASSSGTGTGNTIYF. The CDR3 DNA follows: TGTGCCAGCAGCTCCGGGACAGGGACTGGAAACACCATATATTTT.

The chain has TRBV5-1 and TRBJ2-3; D remains ambiguous. Germline V gene lookup returns CDR1 SGHRS and CDR2 YFSETQ. The CDR3 loop spans 15 amino acids. Trimming removed 0 bases from V and 4 bases from J, with 12 bases in between. CDR3 amino acids: CASSLGHRSADTQYF. Written as DNA, the CDR3 is TGCGCCAGCAGCTTGGGGCATCGGAGCGCAGATACGCAGTATTTT. Variable domain in full (rest from reference TRBV5-1 and TRBJ2-3): KAGVTQTPRYLIKTRGQQVTLSCSPISGHRSVSWYQQTPGQGLQFLFEYFSETQRNKGNFPGRFSGRQFSNSRSEMNVSTLELGDSALYLCASSLGHRSADTQYFGPGTRLTVL.

The chain has TRBV7-8 and TRBJ2-5, with D tentatively TRBD1 (7 bases). V was pared by 2 bases and J by 7 bases, with 11 bases between. The length of the CDR3 is 13 residues. CDR1 is SGHVS, CDR2 FQNEAQ, per germline. DNA of the CDR3: TGTGCCAGCAGCTTAATCCAGGGGGGGACCCAGTACTTC. Its protein product is CASSLIQGGTQYF.

The gene calls are TRBV6-1 and TRBJ1-1; no clear D. Germline assignment: CDR1 MNHNS and CDR2 SASEGT. The germline V and J ends were trimmed by 2 bases and 11 bases, with 12 bases remaining between them. CDR3 length: 12 residues. As DNA, the CDR3 is TGTGCCAGCAGTGAAAGAACGATGCGCGCTTTCTTT. As protein: CASSERTMRAFF.

This chain uses TRBV7-9 with TRBJ1-1, with TRBD1 matching 7 bases. The trim removed 2 bases at V and 1 base at J, leaving 4 bases unmatched. The CDR3 is made up of 15 amino acids. Per germline, CDR1 SEHNR and CDR2 FQNEAQ (reference sequence). CDR3: CASSLSWTGNTEAFF. The CDR3 DNA reads TGTGCCAGCAGCTTATCTTGGACAGGGAACACTGAAGCTTTCTTT.

The gene calls are TRBV4-2 and TRBJ2-7; possible D gene TRBD2, 7 bases. Trimming removed 1 base from V and 6 bases from J, with 16 bases in between. Germline V CDR1 and CDR2: LGHNA, YNFKEQ. There are 15 residues in the CDR3. The CDR3 here is CASSQGTGGQGEQYF. The CDR3 DNA follows: TGTGCCAGCAGCCAAGGGACGGGGGGCCAGGGCGAGCAGTACTTC.